Listed below are T cell receptor beta chains from one sample, sequenced in a study of T cell repertoires in cytomegalovirus infection. TCRdb itself ran the reads through MiXCR, one entry per CDR3 protein. The sample records some 920,000 distinct CDR3 sequences, around 30% being singletons. These receptors have no known antigen. The source was cultured CD8+ T cells from PBMCs, collected from culture after CMV antigen stimulation. These receptors originate from a human donor in good health (CMV status not recorded). Some clones in this sample may be carry-over from other donors' samples. Both conserved end residues are part of each CDR3. The D gene is left open where the match is weak. Rows give clone size only sometimes, using once, few, many, or a class for an expanded clone.

J,D,V,size,DNA,CDR3
TRBJ1-2,TRBD1,TRBV6-5,.,TGTGCCAGCAGTTACTACGGACAGGATTACTATGGCTACACCTTC,CASSYYGQDYYGYTF
TRBJ1-1,.,TRBV5-1,once,TGCGCCAGCAGCTTGGCACAGGGAACCCTTTACGACACTGAAGCTTTCTTT,CASSLAQGTLYDTEAFF
TRBJ1-4,.,TRBV6-2/TRBV6-3,.,TGTGCCACCTCGGGGTTCGGGAGCGAAAAACTGTTTTTT,CATSGFGSEKLFF
TRBJ1-4,.,TRBV10-2,few,TGCGCCAGCAGTGATCCCAGTGGAAAACTGTTTTTT,CASSDPSGKLFF
TRBJ1-2,.,TRBV6-1,.,TGTGCCAGCACAACAGGGAATGGCTACACCTTC,CASTTGNGYTF
TRBJ1-5,.,TRBV7-2,many,TGTGCCAGCAGCACTGAACTTGGCCAGCCCCAGCATTTT,CASSTELGQPQHF
TRBJ1-5,.,TRBV7-9,many,TGTGCCAGCAGCTCCCCTGGACAGAGCAATCAGCCCCAGCATTTT,CASSSPGQSNQPQHF
TRBJ1-5,TRBD1,TRBV20-1,once,TGCAGTGCGAGGACAGGGGGATATGGCAATCAGCCCCAGCATTTT,CSARTGGYGNQPQHF
TRBJ2-3,TRBD1,TRBV5-6,few,TGTGCCAGCAGCGACCTAGGGGGCTCGGCCGGAGATACGCAGTATTTT,CASSDLGGSAGDTQYF
TRBJ2-7,TRBD1,TRBV14,.,TGTGCCAGCAGCCAGACAGGGACCTACGAGCAGTACTTC,CASSQTGTYEQYF
TRBJ1-2,.,TRBV12-3/TRBV12-4,.,TGTGTCAGCGCCTCATGGGAAGGCTATGGCTACACCTTC,CVSASWEGYGYTF
TRBJ2-1,TRBD1,TRBV2,.,TGTGCCAGCAGTGAAGCGCAGGGGGCGAGCGATGAGCAGTTCTTC,CASSEAQGASDEQFF
TRBJ1-4,.,TRBV7-6,few,TGTGCCAGCAGCGCTCTTAATGAAAAACTGTTTTTT,CASSALNEKLFF
TRBJ2-3,TRBD1,TRBV12-3/TRBV12-4,.,TGTGCCAGCAGGGGAGCGCGACAGGGTAAACATACGCAGTATTTT,CASRGARQGKHTQYF
TRBJ2-1,TRBD1,TRBV6-2/TRBV6-3,.,TGTGCCAGCAGTTGGGGACAGGCGCATAATGAGCAGTTCTTC,CASSWGQAHNEQFF
TRBJ1-1,TRBD1,TRBV19,.,TGTGCCATCAGGGGGCCTAGGGAAGCTTTCTTT,CAIRGPREAFF
TRBJ2-1,TRBD2,TRBV4-1,.,TGCGCCAGCAGCCATCTAGCGGGGGGGCAAAACTACAATGAGCAGTTCTTC,CASSHLAGGQNYNEQFF
TRBJ1-2,.,TRBV5-4,.,TGTGCCAGCAGCTTGGACGTAAATGGCTACACCTTC,CASSLDVNGYTF
TRBJ2-5,TRBD2,TRBV12-3/TRBV12-4,.,TGTGCCAGCAGTTCCGGACTAGCGGAATACGAGACCCAGTACTTC,CASSSGLAEYETQYF
TRBJ1-1,.,TRBV6-1,few,TGTGCCAGCAAAACCTGGGCTGAAGCTTTCTTT,CASKTWAEAFF
TRBJ2-2,TRBD2,TRBV4-1,.,TGCGCCAGCAGCCAAGATAGGACTAGCGCCACCGGGGAGCTGTTTTTT,CASSQDRTSATGELFF
TRBJ2-1,.,TRBV7-6,many,TGTGCCAGCAGCTTAGGGGTGGGGAAAAATGAGCAGTTCTTC,CASSLGVGKNEQFF
TRBJ2-4,TRBD1,TRBV2,.,TGTGCCAGCGCTCGGGAGGAGGGACAGGGGACTTTGGCCAAAAACATTCAGTACTTC,CASAREEGQGTLAKNIQYF
TRBJ2-7,.,TRBV12-3/TRBV12-4,.,TGTGCCAGCAGTTCTCGTCGGGGCTCCAACGAGCAGTACTTC,CASSSRRGSNEQYF
TRBJ2-3,TRBD1,TRBV24-1,.,TGTGCCACCAGTGGACAGGGGGCAACCCGGACTAGCACAGATACGCAGTATTTT,CATSGQGATRTSTDTQYF
TRBJ1-5,.,TRBV2,few,TGTGCCAGCAGTGAAGAGACCGATAGCAATCAGCCCCAGCATTTT,CASSEETDSNQPQHF
TRBJ2-5,.,TRBV5-5,few,TGTGCCAGCAGCTTGGCCATCAGGGTCCAAGAGACCCAGTACTTC,CASSLAIRVQETQYF
TRBJ2-3,TRBD2,TRBV7-9,.,TGTGCCAGCAGCTGGCGGGGGGGGCCCACAGATACGCAGTATTTT,CASSWRGGPTDTQYF
TRBJ2-1,.,TRBV19,.,TGTGCCAGTAGTATAGACGGGGCGGGAAGCTCCTACAATGAGCAGTTCTTC,CASSIDGAGSSYNEQFF
TRBJ2-7,.,TRBV4-1,.,TGCGCCAGCAGCAACCCATGGGCCCTCTTCTCCTACGAGCAGTACTTC,CASSNPWALFSYEQYF
TRBJ2-3,.,TRBV11-3,.,TGTGCCAGCAGCTTAAAGGGTCTGCCGAGCACAGATACGCAGTATTTT,CASSLKGLPSTDTQYF
TRBJ2-7,.,TRBV29-1,.,TGCAGCGTTGAAGTGGGGGGGCCCTACGAGCAGTACTTC,CSVEVGGPYEQYF
TRBJ2-7,TRBD1,TRBV7-8,few,TGTGCCAGCAGCGGACCCGGGACAGGGGATTTCGAGCAGTACTTC,CASSGPGTGDFEQYF
TRBJ1-4,TRBD1,TRBV25-1,.,TGTGCCAGCAGTGACGGACAGGGGATTAATGAAAAACTGTTTTTT,CASSDGQGINEKLFF
TRBJ2-5,.,TRBV7-9,many,TGTGCCAGCAGCTCCCCCGAGCGGGCGCAAGAGACCCAGTACTTC,CASSSPERAQETQYF